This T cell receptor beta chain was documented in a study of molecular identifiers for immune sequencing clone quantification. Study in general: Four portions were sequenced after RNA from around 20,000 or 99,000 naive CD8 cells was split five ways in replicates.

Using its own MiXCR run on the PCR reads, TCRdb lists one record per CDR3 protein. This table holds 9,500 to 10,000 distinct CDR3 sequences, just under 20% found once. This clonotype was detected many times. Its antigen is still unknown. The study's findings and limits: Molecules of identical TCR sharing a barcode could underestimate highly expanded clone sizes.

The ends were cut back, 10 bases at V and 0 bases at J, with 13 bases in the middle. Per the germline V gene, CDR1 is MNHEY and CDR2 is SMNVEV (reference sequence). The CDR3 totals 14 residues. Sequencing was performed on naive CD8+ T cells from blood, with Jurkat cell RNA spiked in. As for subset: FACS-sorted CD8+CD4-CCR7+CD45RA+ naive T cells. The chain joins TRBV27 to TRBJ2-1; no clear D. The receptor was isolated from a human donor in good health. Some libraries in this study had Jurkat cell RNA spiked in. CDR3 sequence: CATRSQSSYNEQFF. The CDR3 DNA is TGTGCCACCCGCAGCCAGAGCTCCTACAATGAGCAGTTCTTC.